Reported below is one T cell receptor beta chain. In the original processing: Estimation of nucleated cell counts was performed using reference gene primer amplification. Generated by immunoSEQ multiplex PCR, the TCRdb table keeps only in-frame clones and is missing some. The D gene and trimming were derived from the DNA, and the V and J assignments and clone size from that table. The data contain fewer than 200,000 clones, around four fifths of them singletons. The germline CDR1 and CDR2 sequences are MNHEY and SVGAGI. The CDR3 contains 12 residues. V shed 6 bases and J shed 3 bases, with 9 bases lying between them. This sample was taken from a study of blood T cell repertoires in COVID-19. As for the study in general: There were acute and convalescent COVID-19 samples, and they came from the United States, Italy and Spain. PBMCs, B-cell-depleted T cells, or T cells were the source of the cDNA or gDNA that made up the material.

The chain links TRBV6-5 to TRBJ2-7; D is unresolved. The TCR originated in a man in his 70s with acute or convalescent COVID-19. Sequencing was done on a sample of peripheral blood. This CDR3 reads CASRQSNYEQYF. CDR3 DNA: TGTGCCAGCAGACAGTCCAACTACGAGCAGTACTTC.